The source of this T cell receptor beta chain is a study of human thymus T cells. This CDR3 contains 15 residues. The V end lost 5 bases, the J end lost 0 bases, and 12 bases lay between the germline ends. Per germline, CDR1 ENHRY and CDR2 SYGVKD. Only in-frame clones appear in the TCRdb table, and some are missing; sequencing was by immunoSEQ multiplex PCR. The sample holds tens of thousands of clones; around 94% are singletons and the top ten take roughly 5.7%. Corrective surgery for congenital heart defects was being performed on the healthy Finnish infants who were the donors. An approximately 0.45-1 mL peripheral blood aliquot was taken intraoperatively from four of eight donors. No fixed cell number was used; all available blood leukocytes supplied DNA. Turning to this clone: Its antigen is unknown.

Study conclusions and caveats: Thymic and blood repertoires appeared to display a bias in their usage of V and J genes.

The chain carries TRBV10-3 and TRBJ2-3; TRBD1 might be the D (6 bases). This sequence was found in a boy younger than two with a congenital heart defect but otherwise immunologically healthy. Source material: blood. CDR3 DNA: TGTGCCATCAGTCCGGGACACCGAAGCACAGATACGCAGTATTTT. This gives the protein CAISPGHRSTDTQYF.